This T cell receptor beta chain comes out of a study of T cells after yellow fever vaccination. Study in general: Fractions low in cell number were prepared with SMART-Seq v4 Ultra Low Input. The study, taken as a whole, reports: Any FACS-sorted repertoire could hold abundant clonotypes that contaminate it from the bulk population.

This clonotype showed up many times. TCRdb reprocessed the 5' RACE reads via MiXCR and lists one record per CDR3 protein. The sample lists roughly 45,000 distinct CDR3 sequences, around 6.5% seen once, with about 10% in the top ten. This CDR3 comprises 13 residues. CDR1 MNHEY and CDR2 SMNVEV come from the germline V gene (reference sequence). The germline V and J ends were trimmed by 6 bases and 6 bases, with 12 bases remaining between them. The sequencing here drew on PBMCs, either bulk or a sorted T-cell subset (CD4+, CD8+, memory, or dextramer-sorted; not recorded which), taken 45 days after the yellow fever booster vaccination. This TCR was recovered from a man aged 25 to 40 who received the YFV17D yellow fever vaccine. The chain links TRBV27 to TRBJ2-1, with D unclear. CDR3 amino acids: CASSYIGINEQFF. CDR3 in DNA: TGTGCCAGCAGCTACATTGGAATCAATGAGCAGTTCTTC.